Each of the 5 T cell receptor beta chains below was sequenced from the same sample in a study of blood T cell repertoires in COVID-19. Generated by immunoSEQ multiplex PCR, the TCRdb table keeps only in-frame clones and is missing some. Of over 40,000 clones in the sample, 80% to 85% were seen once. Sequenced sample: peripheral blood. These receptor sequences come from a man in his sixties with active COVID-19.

The DNA for the CDR3 is TGTGCCAGCAGCTTGAACAGGGACTACGAGCAGTACTTC. Encoded protein: CASSLNRDYEQYF. This chain uses TRBV5-4 with TRBJ2-7, with D tentatively TRBD1 (6 bases). Trimming shortened V by 1 base and J by 3 bases, and 8 bases separated the two germline ends. This CDR3 region has 13 residues. Germline-derived CDR1 and CDR2 are SGHNT and YYREEE (reference sequence). The variable domain in full, with the rest retrieved from reference TRBV5-4 and TRBJ2-7, is ETGVTQSPTHLIKTRGQQVTLRCSSQSGHNTVSWYQQALGQGPQFIFQYYREEENGRGNFPPRFSGLQFPNYSSELNVNALELDDSALYLCASSLNRDYEQYFGPGTRLTVT.

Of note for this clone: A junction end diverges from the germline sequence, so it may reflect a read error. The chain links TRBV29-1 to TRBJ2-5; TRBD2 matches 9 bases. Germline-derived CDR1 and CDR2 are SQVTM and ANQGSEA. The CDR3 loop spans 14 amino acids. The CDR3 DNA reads TGCTGCGTTGAAGGGGTAGCGGGAGAGGGGACCCAGTACTTC. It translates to CCVEGVAGEGTQYF.

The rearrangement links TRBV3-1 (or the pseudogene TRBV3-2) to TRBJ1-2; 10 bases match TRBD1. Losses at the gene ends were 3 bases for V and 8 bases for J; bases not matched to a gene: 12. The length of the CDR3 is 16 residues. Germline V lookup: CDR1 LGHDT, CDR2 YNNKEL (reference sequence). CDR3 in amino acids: CASSQGTGAQGRGYTF. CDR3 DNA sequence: TGTGCCAGCAGCCAGGGGACAGGGGCGCAAGGTAGGGGCTACACCTTC.

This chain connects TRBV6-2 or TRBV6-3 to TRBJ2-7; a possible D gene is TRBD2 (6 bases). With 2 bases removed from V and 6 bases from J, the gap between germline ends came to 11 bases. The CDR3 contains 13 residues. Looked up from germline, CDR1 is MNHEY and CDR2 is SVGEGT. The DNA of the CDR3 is TGTGCCAGCAGTTACGGGGGACTGGTCGAGCAGTACTTC. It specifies CASSYGGLVEQYF.

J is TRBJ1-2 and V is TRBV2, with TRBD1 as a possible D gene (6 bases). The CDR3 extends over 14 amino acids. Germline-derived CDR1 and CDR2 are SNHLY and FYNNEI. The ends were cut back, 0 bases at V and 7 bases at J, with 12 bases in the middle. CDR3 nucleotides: TGTGCCAGCAGTGAAGCGCGGCAGGGGTCTGGCTACACCTTC. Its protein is CASSEARQGSGYTF. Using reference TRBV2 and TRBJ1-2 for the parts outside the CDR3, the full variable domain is EPEVTQTPSHQVTQMGQEVILRCVPISNHLYFYWYRQILGQKVEFLVSFYNNEISEKSEIFDDQFSVERPDGSNFTLKIRSTKLEDSAMYFCASSEARQGSGYTFGSGTRLTVV.